The clone carrying this TCR beta chain was seen only a few times. Its matching antigen is unknown. PCR was performed a second time for roughly 6 to 12 cycles using a sample-barcoded 5' primer and a J-beta primer mix. TCRdb re-called the 5' RACE reads with MiXCR, one entry per CDR3 protein. This repertoire shows roughly 2 million distinct CDR3 sequences, approximately 50% found once; its top ten account for around 2.1%. These data come from a study of blood T cells in healthy people across ages. Each sample provided at least 5.5 micrograms of extracted total RNA. Notes on the study in general: Comparison with aged donors showed that long-lived donors had more naive CD4+ cells and higher diversity. Since the PBMCs were unsorted, naive and antigen-experienced cells could not be conclusively compared. The diversity estimates, figures obtained from one million T cells, were considered underestimates.

V was pared by 5 bases and J by 1 base, with 7 bases of the junction left unmatched. Germline CDR1 SGHTA, CDR2 FQGNSA. The CDR3 has 17 amino acids. The V and J genes are TRBV7-2 and TRBJ2-3, with TRBD2 identical over 12 bases. The source of this sequence is a woman aged 40 to 50 in good health. Sequenced sample: blood. Here the CDR3 reads CASSPKLAGGRTDTQYF. As DNA, the CDR3 is TGTGCCAGCAGCCCTAAACTAGCGGGGGGACGCACAGATACGCAGTATTTT.